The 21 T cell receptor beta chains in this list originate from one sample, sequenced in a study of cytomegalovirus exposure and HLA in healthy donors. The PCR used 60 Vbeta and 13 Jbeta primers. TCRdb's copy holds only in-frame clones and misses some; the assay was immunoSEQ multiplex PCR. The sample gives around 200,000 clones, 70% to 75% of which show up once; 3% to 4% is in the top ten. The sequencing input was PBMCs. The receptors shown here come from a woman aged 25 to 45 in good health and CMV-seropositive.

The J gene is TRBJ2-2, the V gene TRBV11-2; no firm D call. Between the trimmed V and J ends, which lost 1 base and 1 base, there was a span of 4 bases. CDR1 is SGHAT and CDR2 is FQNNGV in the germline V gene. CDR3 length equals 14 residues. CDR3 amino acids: CASSLVLNTGELFF. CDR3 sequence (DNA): TGTGCCAGCAGCTTAGTTCTGAACACCGGGGAGCTGTTTTTT.

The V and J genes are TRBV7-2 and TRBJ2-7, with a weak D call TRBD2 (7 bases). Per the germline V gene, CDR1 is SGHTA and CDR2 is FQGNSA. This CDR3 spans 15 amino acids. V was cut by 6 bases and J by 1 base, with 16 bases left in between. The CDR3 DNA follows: TGTGCCAGCAGGCGTATAAGGGGGGGATCCTACGAGCAGTACTTC. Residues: CASRRIRGGSYEQYF.

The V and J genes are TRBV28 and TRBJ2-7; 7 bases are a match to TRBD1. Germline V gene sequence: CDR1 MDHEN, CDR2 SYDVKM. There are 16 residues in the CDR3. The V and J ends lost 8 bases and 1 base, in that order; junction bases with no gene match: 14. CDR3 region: CASRERDRELSYEQYF. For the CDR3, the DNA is TGTGCCAGCCGGGAAAGGGACAGAGAATTATCCTACGAGCAGTACTTC.

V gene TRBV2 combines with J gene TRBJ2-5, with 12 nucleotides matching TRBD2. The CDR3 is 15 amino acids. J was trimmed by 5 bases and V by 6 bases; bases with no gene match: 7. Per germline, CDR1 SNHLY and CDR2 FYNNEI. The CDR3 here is CASSPLTSGSETQYF. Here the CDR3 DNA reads TGTGCCAGCAGCCCACTGACTAGCGGGAGTGAGACCCAGTACTTC. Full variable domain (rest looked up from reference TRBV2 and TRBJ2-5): EPEVTQTPSHQVTQMGQEVILRCVPISNHLYFYWYRQILGQKVEFLVSFYNNEISEKSEIFDDQFSVERPDGSNFTLKIRSTKLEDSAMYFCASSPLTSGSETQYFGPGTRLLVL.

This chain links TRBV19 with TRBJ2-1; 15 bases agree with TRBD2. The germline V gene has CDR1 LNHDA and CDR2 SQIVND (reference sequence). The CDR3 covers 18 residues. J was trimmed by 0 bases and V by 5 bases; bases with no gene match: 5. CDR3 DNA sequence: TGTGCCAGTAGTTTGCGGACTAGCGGGAGGGCCTCCTACAATGAGCAGTTCTTC. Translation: CASSLRTSGRASYNEQFF.

The CDR3 nucleotides read TGTGCCAGCAGCTCTCGAGGGGGACGCTCCTACGAGCAGTACTTC. Translating gives CASSSRGGRSYEQYF. The V gene is TRBV28, the J gene TRBJ2-7; D is perhaps TRBD1 (6 bases). This CDR3 is 15 amino acids long. Germline CDR1 is MDHEN and CDR2 is SYDVKM. V lost 6 bases, J lost 0 bases, and 15 bases lay in between.

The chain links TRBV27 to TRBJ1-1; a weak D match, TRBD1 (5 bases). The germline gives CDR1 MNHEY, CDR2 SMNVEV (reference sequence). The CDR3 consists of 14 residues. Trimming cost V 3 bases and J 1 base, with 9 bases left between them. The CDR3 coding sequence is TGTGCCAGCAGTTTTCACGGGGGGAACACTGAAGCTTTCTTT. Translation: CASSFHGGNTEAFF.

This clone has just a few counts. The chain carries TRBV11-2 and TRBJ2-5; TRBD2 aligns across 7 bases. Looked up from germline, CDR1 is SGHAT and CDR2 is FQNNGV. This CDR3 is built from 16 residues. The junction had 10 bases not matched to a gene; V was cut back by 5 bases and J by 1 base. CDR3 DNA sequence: TGTGCCAGCAGCCCAATAGCGGGTATAATCCAAGAGACCCAGTACTTC. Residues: CASSPIAGIIQETQYF.

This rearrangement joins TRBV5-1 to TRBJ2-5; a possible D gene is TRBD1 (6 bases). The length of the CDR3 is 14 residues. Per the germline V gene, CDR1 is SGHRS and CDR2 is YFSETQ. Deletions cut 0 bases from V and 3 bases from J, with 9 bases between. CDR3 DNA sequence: TGCGCCAGCAGCTTGGCATCAGGGGAAGAGACCCAGTACTTC. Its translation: CASSLASGEETQYF.

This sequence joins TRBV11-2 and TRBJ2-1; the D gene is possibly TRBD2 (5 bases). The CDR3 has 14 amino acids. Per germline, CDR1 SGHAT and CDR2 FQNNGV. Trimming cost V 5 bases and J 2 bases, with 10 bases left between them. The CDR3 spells CASSPGVAYNEQFF. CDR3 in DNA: TGTGCCAGCAGCCCCGGGGTAGCCTACAATGAGCAGTTCTTC. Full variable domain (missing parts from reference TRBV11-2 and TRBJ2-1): EAGVAQSPRYKIIEKRQSVAFWCNPISGHATLYWYQQILGQGPKLLIQFQNNGVVDDSQLPKDRFSAERLKGVDSTLKIQPAKLEDSAVYLCASSPGVAYNEQFFGPGTRLTVL.

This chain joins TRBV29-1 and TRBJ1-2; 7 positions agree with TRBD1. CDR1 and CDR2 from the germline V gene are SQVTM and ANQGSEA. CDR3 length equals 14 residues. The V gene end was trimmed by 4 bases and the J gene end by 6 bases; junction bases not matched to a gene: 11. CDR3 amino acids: CSVVGWAGGHGYTF. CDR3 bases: TGCAGCGTTGTAGGATGGGCAGGGGGGCATGGCTACACCTTC.

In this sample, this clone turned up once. The CDR3 loop reads CASGDRVSDTQYF. CDR3 DNA: TGTGCCAGCGGGGACAGGGTATCAGATACGCAGTATTTT. The genes are TRBV27 and TRBJ2-3; 9 bases match TRBD1. From germline, CDR1 is MNHEY and CDR2 SMNVEV (reference sequence). The V gene end was trimmed by 8 bases and the J gene end by 4 bases; junction bases not matched to a gene: 4. CDR3 length: 13 residues.

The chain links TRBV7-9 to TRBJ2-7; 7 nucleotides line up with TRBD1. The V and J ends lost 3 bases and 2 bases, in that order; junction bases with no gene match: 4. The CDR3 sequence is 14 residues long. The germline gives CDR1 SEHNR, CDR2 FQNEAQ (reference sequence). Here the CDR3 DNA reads TGTGCCAGCAGCTTCGGACAGGCCCCCTACGAGCAGTACTTC. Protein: CASSFGQAPYEQYF.

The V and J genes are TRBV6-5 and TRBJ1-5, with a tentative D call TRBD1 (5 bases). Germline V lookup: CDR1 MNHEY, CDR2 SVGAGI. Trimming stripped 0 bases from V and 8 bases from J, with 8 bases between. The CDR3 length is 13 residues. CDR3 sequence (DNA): TGTGCCAGCAGTTACTCGACGGGGGAGCCCCAGCATTTT. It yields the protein CASSYSTGEPQHF.

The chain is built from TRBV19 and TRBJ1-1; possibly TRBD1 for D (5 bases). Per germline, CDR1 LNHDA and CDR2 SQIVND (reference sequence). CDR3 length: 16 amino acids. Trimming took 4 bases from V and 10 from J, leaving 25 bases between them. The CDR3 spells CASSRRSAGFNRGAFF. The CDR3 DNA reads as TGTGCCAGTAGTAGACGGTCGGCAGGGTTTAATCGCGGAGCTTTCTTT.

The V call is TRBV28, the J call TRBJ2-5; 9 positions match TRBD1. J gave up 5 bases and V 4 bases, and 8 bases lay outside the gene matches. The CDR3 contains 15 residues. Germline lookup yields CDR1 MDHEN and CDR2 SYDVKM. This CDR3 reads CASSSPGTGTETQYF. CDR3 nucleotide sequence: TGTGCCAGCAGTTCCCCCGGGACAGGGACTGAGACCCAGTACTTC.

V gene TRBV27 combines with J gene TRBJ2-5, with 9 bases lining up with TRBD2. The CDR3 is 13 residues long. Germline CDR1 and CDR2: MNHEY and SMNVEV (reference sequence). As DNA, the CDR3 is TGTGTCACCTCGCAAGCGGGAGGAGAGACCCAGTACTTC. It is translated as CVTSQAGGETQYF.

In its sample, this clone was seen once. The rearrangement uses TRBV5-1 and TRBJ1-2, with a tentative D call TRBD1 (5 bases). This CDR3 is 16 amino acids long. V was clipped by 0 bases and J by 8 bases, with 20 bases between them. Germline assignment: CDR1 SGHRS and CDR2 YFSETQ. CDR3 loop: CASSLALDSHRGGYTF. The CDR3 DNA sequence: TGCGCCAGCAGCTTGGCCCTCGACAGCCATCGGGGGGGCTACACCTTC.

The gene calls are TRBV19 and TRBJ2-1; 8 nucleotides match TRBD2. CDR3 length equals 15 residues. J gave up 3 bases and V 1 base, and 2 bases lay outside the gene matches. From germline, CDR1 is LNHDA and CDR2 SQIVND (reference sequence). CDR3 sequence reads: CASSIGLAGYNEQFF. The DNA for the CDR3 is TGTGCCAGTAGTATAGGTCTAGCGGGCTACAATGAGCAGTTCTTC.

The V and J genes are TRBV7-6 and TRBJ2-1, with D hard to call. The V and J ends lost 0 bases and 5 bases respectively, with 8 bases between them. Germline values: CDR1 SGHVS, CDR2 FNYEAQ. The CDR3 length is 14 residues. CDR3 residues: CASSLALLNNEQFF. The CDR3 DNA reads TGTGCCAGCAGCTTAGCACTACTAAACAATGAGCAGTTCTTC.

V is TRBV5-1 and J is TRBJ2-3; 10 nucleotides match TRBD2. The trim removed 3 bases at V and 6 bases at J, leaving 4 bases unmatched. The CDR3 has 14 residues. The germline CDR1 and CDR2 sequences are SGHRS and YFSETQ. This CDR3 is CASSWTAGGDTQYF. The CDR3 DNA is TGCGCCAGCAGCTGGACAGCGGGAGGGGATACGCAGTATTTT.